This entry is about one T cell receptor beta chain. Its recognized antigen is unknown. No base qualities exist here, and no much larger clone lies one base off it. The sample originates from a study of immune evolution from preneoplasia to lung adenocarcinoma listed by TCRdb under 2021. Describing the broader study: HLA loss of heterozygosity was found in 7% of AIS, around 14% of MIA and about a third of ADC lesions, and in no AAH lesions. Whole exome sequencing and methylation data from the same cohort of nodules were integrated with the immune data. The sample size was set by how many specimens were available, not by a prior power calculation. Class I HLA alleles were inferred from exome data with POLYSOLVER, and allele-specific HLA loss was detected with LOHHLA. Resected precursor lesions (AAH, AIS, MIA) and invasive adenocarcinomas were compared against paired morphologically normal lung tissue. The TCR sequencing data were obtained from around 51 patients. According to the study, 95 to 120 samples went through TCR sequencing. The study used immune gene expression, TCR sequencing and multiplex immunofluorescence to profile the immune contexture of lung adenocarcinoma precursors and invasive adenocarcinoma. The overall cohort comprised just under 55 patients with pulmonary nodules who underwent surgical resection. Findings and caveats that apply to the study as a whole: Because every patient came from Japan and China, how well the results apply to Western populations was uncertain. The highest clonality was observed in normal lung, whereas higher T cell density and diversity but lower clonality appeared to be present in later-stage lesions. Top T cell clone frequencies were highest in normal lung and appeared to decrease progressively from AAH through AIS, MIA and invasive adenocarcinoma. T cell clonality was highest in KRAS-mutant nodules compared with EGFR-mutant or double wild-type lesions. The findings reflected association rather than direct causation, and larger cohorts with long-term follow-up and longitudinal biopsies were considered necessary.

The immunoSEQ hsTCRbeta Kit was used to sequence TCR beta CDR3 regions from DNA. Concerning the study's data processing: The ImmunoSEQ Analyzer was used to analyse the TCR sequencing data. T cell clonality was defined as 1 minus Pielou's evenness, as computed on productive rearrangements. T cell diversity was measured with the inverse Simpson index on productive templates. T cell density was defined as TCR beta template counts normalized to usable DNA, with usable DNA estimated by amplifying and sequencing housekeeping genes. Two-sided Kruskal-Wallis tests were used to compare TCR metrics across histologic stages. Sourced from immuneACCESS, this table was stored by TCRdb with only in-frame sequences that have V and J called. A share of the clones is absent; for the studies checked, an unresolved V gene accounts for under half, and the remainder has no known explanation. The V and J calls and the clone size are those of that table, but D and trimming were determined from the DNA. This sample has about 2,700 clones in its table, and approximately 82% of those were observed once. Approximately 2.5% of the sample rests with the top ten.

V gives up 3 bases and J gives up 5 bases, and the segment between their germline ends measures 13 bases. CDR1 is given as LNHDA and CDR2 as SQIVND, both from the germline V gene (reference sequence). Inclusive of the bounding cysteine and phenylalanine, the CDR3 is 14 residues long. Kept here is only the CDR3 DNA, which spans 42 bases and is read in frame from base 1. The patients had resection in Japan or China between the mid-2010s and the late 2010s. Histologic diagnosis of each case was confirmed independently by two lung cancer pathologists on H&E slides. Premalignant or tumor cells were enriched for nucleic acid extraction by macro-dissection performed after pathologic assessment. The AllPrep DNA/RNA FFPE Kit was used to isolate DNA from FFPE tissue.

The sample consisted of FFPE atypical adenomatous hyperplasia tissue from the lung. What this sample's cell subset or site label stands for: atypical adenomatous hyperplasia (AAH), lung preneoplasia. The clonotype comes from a person between 65 and 80 years old with lung adenocarcinoma. The V and J segments used are TRBV19 and TRBJ1-2, with a weak D call of TRBD1 (6 bases match). The CDR3 region reads CASSMTGSGYGYTF. The bases read TGTGCCAGTAGTATGACAGGCTCAGGGTATGGCTACACCTTC.